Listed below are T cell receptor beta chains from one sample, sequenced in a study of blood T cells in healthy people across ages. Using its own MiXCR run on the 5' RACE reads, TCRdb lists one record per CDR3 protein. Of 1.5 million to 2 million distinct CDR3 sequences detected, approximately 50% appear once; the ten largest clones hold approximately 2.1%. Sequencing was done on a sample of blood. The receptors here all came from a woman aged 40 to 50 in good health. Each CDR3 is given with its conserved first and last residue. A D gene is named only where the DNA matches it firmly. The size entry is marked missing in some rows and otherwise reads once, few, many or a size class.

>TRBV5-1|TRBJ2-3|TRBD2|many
TGTGCCAGCAGCTTAGCGGGGGCTAGCACAGATACGCAGTATTTT
CASSLAGASTDTQYF
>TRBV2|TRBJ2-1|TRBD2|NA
TGTACCAGTCCCCTAGCGGGGGGAAATGAGCAGTTCTTC
CTSPLAGGNEQFF
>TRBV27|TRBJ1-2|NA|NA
TGTGCCAGCAGTGTCTCCTGGAGGGATCTCGATTATGGCTACACCTTC
CASSVSWRDLDYGYTF
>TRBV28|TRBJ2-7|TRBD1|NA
TGTGCCAGCAGATCTACCGGGACAGGGTTCGACGAGCAGTACTTC
CASRSTGTGFDEQYF
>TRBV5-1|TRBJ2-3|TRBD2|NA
TGCGTCAGCAGCTTCTCGGGGGGGGATGCGGATACGCAGTATTTT
CVSSFSGGDADTQYF
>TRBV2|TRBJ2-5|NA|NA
TGTGCCAGCATCGAACGGCAGGGAGGCGAGACCCAGTACTTC
CASIERQGGETQYF
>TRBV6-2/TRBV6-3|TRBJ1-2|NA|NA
TGTGCCAGCAGTTACCAGGGGCGAGGAGATGGCTACACCTTC
CASSYQGRGDGYTF
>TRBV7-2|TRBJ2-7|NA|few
TGTGCCAGCAGCGATTACCTGGACATAGACTACGAGCAGTACTTC
CASSDYLDIDYEQYF
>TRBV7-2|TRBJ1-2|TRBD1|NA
TGTGCCAGCAGCTCCGGGACAGGGGGCGTTGGCTACACCTTC
CASSSGTGGVGYTF
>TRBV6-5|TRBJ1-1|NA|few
TGTGCCAGCAGTTACGAAATTCGGGGGCACACTGAAGCTTTCTTT
CASSYEIRGHTEAFF
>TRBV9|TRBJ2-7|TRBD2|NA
TGTGCCAGCAGCGTAGAAATGGGACTAGGCTACGAGCAGTACTTC
CASSVEMGLGYEQYF
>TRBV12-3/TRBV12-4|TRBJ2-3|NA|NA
TGTGCCAGCAGTTTCTCAGGGGCTCGCACAGATACGCAGTATTTT
CASSFSGARTDTQYF
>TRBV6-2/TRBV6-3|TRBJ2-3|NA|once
TGTGCCAGCAGCTCCCTAGGAGATCCTAGCACAGATACGCAGTATTTT
CASSSLGDPSTDTQYF
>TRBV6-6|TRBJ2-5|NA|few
TGTGCCAGCAGTTACGATCGGGGGTCGCGGGAGACCCAGTACTTC
CASSYDRGSRETQYF
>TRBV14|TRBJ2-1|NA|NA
TGTGCCAGCAGCCAAGATAGATTCGGAGGGGGCGGGGGAGTTGAGCAGTTCTTC
CASSQDRFGGGGGVEQFF
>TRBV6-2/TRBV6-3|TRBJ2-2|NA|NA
TGTGCCAGCAGTTACAGCTTCTCGAACACCGGGGAGCTGTTTTTT
CASSYSFSNTGELFF
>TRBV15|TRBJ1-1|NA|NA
TGTGCCACCAGCAGAGGACCCGGGACGGGGAACACTGAAGCTTTCTTT
CATSRGPGTGNTEAFF
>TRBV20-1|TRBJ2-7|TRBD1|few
TGCAGTGCTAGGTTAGCCGGGACAGGGGATCTCCGCTACGAGCAGTACTTC
CSARLAGTGDLRYEQYF
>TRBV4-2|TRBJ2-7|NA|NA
TGTGCCAGCAGCCCCGAGGTGGCGGACGAGACCTACGAGCAGTACTTC
CASSPEVADETYEQYF
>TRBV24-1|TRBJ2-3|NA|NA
TGTGTCACCAGTGGACAGCTTCTCACAGATACGCAGTATTTT
CVTSGQLLTDTQYF
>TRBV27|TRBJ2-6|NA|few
TGTGCCAGCAGTTTATGGCCTGCCGACTCTGGGGCCAACGTCCTGACTTTC
CASSLWPADSGANVLTF
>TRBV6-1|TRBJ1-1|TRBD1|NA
TGTGCCTGCAGCGTGACAGGGACGACCACTGAAGCTTTCTTT
CACSVTGTTTEAFF
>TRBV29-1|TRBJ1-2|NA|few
TGCAGCGTTGACCAATTTTATGGCTACACCTTC
CSVDQFYGYTF
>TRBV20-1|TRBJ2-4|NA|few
TGCAGTGCTAGTTTGGTGAAAGCCAAAAACATTCAGTACTTC
CSASLVKAKNIQYF
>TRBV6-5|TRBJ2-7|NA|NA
TGTGCCAGCAGTCAGCGTTGGCTAGCCAGTTACGAGCAGTACTTC
CASSQRWLASYEQYF
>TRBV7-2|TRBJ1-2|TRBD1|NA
TGTGCCAGCAGCCCCGGGACAGGGCGCCCTGGCTACACCTTC
CASSPGTGRPGYTF
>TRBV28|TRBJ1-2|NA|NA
TGTGCCAGCAGTTTCGAGTTCGCCGGACCCGGCTACACCTTC
CASSFEFAGPGYTF
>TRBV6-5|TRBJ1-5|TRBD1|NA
TGTGCCAGCAGAACAGGGGGTCACCCCCAGCATTTT
CASRTGGHPQHF
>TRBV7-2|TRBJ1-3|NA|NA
TGTGCCAGCAGCCCAGGAAACTCTGGAAACACCATATATTTT
CASSPGNSGNTIYF
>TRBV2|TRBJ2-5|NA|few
TGTGCCAGCAGTGCCAGGGGGGCCGAGACCCAGTACTTC
CASSARGAETQYF
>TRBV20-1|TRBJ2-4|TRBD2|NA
TGCAGTGCTAGAGTAGCGGGGGGAGGAAACATTCAGTACTTC
CSARVAGGGNIQYF
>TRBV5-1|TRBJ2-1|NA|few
TGCGCCAGCAGCACCGGACGGAGGAAATTCAATGAGCAGTTCTTC
CASSTGRRKFNEQFF
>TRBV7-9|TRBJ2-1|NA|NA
TGTGCCAGCGGGGGGGCCAGTGAGCAGTTCTTC
CASGGASEQFF
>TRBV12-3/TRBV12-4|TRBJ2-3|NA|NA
TGTGCCAGCTTGCGGGGTAGCACAGATACGCAGTATTTT
CASLRGSTDTQYF
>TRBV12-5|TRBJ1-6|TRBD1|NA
TGTGCTAGTGGTTTGGGGGACAGGGGACCCTACCGTAATTCACCCCTCCACTTT
CASGLGDRGPYRNSPLHF
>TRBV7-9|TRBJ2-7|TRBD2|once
TGTGCCAGCAGCTCCACTTCCGGGACTAAAGGCGAGCAGTACTTC
CASSSTSGTKGEQYF
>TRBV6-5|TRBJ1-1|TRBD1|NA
TGTGCCAGCAGTTACGGCAGGGGGGCTACTGAAGCTTTCTTT
CASSYGRGATEAFF
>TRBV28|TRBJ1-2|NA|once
TGTGCCAGCAGGCAGGGGACCGGAGGCTACACCTTC
CASRQGTGGYTF
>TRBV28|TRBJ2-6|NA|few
TGTGCCAGCAGTTTAGCGACAGGGGCCAACGTCCTGACTTTC
CASSLATGANVLTF
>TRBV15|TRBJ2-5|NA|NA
TGTGCCACCAGCAAGGACCTCGGGGAAGAGACCCAGTACTTC
CATSKDLGEETQYF
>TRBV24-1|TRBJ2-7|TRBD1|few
TGTGCCACCAGTGACCATCCCTCCGGGACAGGGGTTTCCTACGAGCAGTACTTC
CATSDHPSGTGVSYEQYF
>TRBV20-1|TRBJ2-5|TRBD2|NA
TGCAGTGCTAGGGGGACTAGCGGGGGGGCCTACGAGACCCAGTACTTC
CSARGTSGGAYETQYF
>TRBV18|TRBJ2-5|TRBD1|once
TGTGCCAGCTCTCAACTTCCGGGACAGGGCGGGTCAGAGACCCAGTACTTC
CASSQLPGQGGSETQYF
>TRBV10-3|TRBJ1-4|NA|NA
TGTGCCATCAGTGAAGGGCTTAATGAAAAACTGTTTTTT
CAISEGLNEKLFF
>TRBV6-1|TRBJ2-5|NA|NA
TGTGCCAGCAGCGGTCTAAAAGTTAATCAAGAGACCCAGTACTTC
CASSGLKVNQETQYF
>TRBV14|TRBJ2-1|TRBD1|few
TGTGCCAGCAGCCCACAGGGGGTTAGCAGTAATGAGCAGTTCTTC
CASSPQGVSSNEQFF
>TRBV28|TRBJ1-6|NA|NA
TGTGCCAGCAGTTTTTTTCGGGCGTGGACCTATAATTCACCCCTCCACTTT
CASSFFRAWTYNSPLHF
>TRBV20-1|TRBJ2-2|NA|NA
TGCAGTGCTCAGGGGGGCGGAGGGACCAGTTTTAGGGAGCTGTTTTTT
CSAQGGGGTSFRELFF
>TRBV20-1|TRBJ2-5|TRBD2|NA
TGCAGTGCAATCCGGACTAGCGGGGGGGCGGAGACCCAGTACTTC
CSAIRTSGGAETQYF
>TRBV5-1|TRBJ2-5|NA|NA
TGCGCCAGCAGCTTGGGCTCCGACGGGGGAGAGACCCAGTACTTC
CASSLGSDGGETQYF
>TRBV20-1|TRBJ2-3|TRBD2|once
TGCAGTGCCGAAAAGCTCTCTAGCGGAATCACAGATACGCAGTATTTT
CSAEKLSSGITDTQYF